These 11 T cell receptor beta chains were sequenced from one sample in a study of blood T cell repertoires in COVID-19. This table comes from immunoSEQ multiplex PCR, and its TCRdb copy is limited to in-frame clones, with some not included. The data show over 150,000 clones, around four fifths seen once. Sequenced: peripheral blood. These receptors were collected from a woman aged 70 to 79 who had recovered from COVID-19.

The J gene is TRBJ1-2, the V gene TRBV7-9; 10 nucleotides line up with TRBD1. After removal of 7 bases from V and 7 bases from J, the junction contained 6 bases not matched to a gene. This CDR3 spans 13 amino acids. Per germline, CDR1 SEHNR and CDR2 FQNEAQ (reference sequence). The CDR3 DNA follows: TGTGCCAGCAATGGGGACAGGGGAGGTGGCTACACCTTC. Translation: CASNGDRGGGYTF.

The chain has TRBV24-1 and TRBJ2-2, with 11 bases identical to TRBD1. The CDR3 covers 16 residues. In germline, CDR1 is KGHDR, CDR2 SFDVKD. V lost 4 bases, J lost 7 bases, and 7 bases stayed unmatched. CDR3 sequence: CATSEPGQGVDGELFF. The CDR3 region has the DNA TGTGCCACCAGTGAGCCGGGACAGGGGGTTGACGGGGAGCTGTTTTTT.

This chain uses TRBV5-1 with TRBJ2-2; D uncertain. Between the trimmed V and J ends, which lost 4 bases and 4 bases, there was a span of 8 bases. Germline V CDR1 and CDR2: SGHRS, YFSETQ. The CDR3 runs 13 residues. The CDR3 reads CASSTQVTGELFF. The CDR3 bases are TGCGCCAGCAGCACCCAGGTCACCGGGGAGCTGTTTTTT.

The chain carries TRBV30 and TRBJ1-2, with 9 positions matching TRBD1. CDR1 and CDR2 (germline): GTSNPN, SVGIG (reference sequence). Trimming took 3 bases from V and 7 from J; bases not matched to a gene: 12. CDR3 length equals 15 residues. Here the CDR3 DNA reads TGTGCCTGGAGACAAACCACAGGGGGCCGGGCTGGCTACACCTTC. The encoded protein is CAWRQTTGGRAGYTF.

The J gene is TRBJ2-7, the V gene TRBV19; D uncertain. Trimming cost V 3 bases and J 3 bases, with 9 bases left between them. The CDR3 runs 13 residues. Germline CDR1 and CDR2: LNHDA and SQIVND (reference sequence). The CDR3 region is CASSIGQSYEQYF. DNA of the CDR3: TGTGCCAGTAGTATTGGGCAAAGCTACGAGCAGTACTTC.

V gene TRBV9 combines with J gene TRBJ2-7; D perhaps matches TRBD1 (6 bases). V lost 0 bases and J 2 bases, leaving 9 bases between the germline ends. The CDR3 sequence is 14 residues long. CDR1 is SGDLS and CDR2 is YYNGEE in the germline V gene. The CDR3 protein is CASSVGGRTYEQYF. The CDR3 DNA follows: TGTGCCAGCAGCGTAGGGGGGCGCACCTACGAGCAGTACTTC.

For the CDR3, the DNA is TGTGCCAGCAGTGTGGCCACCTACGAGCAGTACTTC. Its protein is CASSVATYEQYF. J is TRBJ2-7 and V is TRBV2; D ambiguous. The germline V gene has CDR1 SNHLY and CDR2 FYNNEI. CDR3 size: 12 residues. Trimming took 4 bases from V and 2 from J, leaving 6 bases between them.

This rearrangement joins TRBV7-9 to TRBJ2-3; the D gene is possibly TRBD1 (5 bases). V was clipped by 1 base and J by 4 bases, with 12 bases between them. The germline V gene has CDR1 SEHNR and CDR2 FQNEAQ (reference sequence). This CDR3 region has 15 residues. In DNA form, the CDR3 reads TGTGCCAGCAGCTTAGGGGCCCGCAGGGCAGATACGCAGTATTTT. The encoded protein is CASSLGARRADTQYF.

The rearrangement uses TRBV15 and TRBJ2-3, with TRBD1 as a possible D gene (6 bases). The CDR3 totals 16 residues. Between the trimmed V and J ends, which lost 5 bases and 4 bases, there was a span of 19 bases. CDR1 is LNHNV, CDR2 YYDKDF, per germline (reference sequence). CDR3 in amino acids: CATSPRGYGTPDTQYF. The CDR3 nucleotides read TGTGCCACCAGCCCCAGGGGCTACGGAACGCCAGATACGCAGTATTTT.

J is TRBJ2-7 and V is TRBV7-6; 11 bases are a match to TRBD1. The trim removed 5 bases at V and 6 bases at J, leaving 9 bases unmatched. CDR3 length equals 15 residues. CDR1 and CDR2 from the germline V gene are SGHVS and FNYEAQ. CDR3 sequence: CASSRLRDRGAEQYF. CDR3 DNA: TGTGCCAGCAGCCGCCTGCGGGACAGGGGGGCCGAGCAGTACTTC.

This chain joins TRBV6-5 and TRBJ1-4; maybe TRBD1 (6 bases). The CDR3 runs to 15 residues. CDR1 is MNHEY and CDR2 is SVGAGI in the germline V gene. Trimming took 3 bases from V and 5 from J, leaving 13 bases between them. The CDR3 nucleotides are TGTGCCAGCAGTTATGCGGACAGCGGAAATGAAAAACTGTTTTTT. This gives the protein CASSYADSGNEKLFF.